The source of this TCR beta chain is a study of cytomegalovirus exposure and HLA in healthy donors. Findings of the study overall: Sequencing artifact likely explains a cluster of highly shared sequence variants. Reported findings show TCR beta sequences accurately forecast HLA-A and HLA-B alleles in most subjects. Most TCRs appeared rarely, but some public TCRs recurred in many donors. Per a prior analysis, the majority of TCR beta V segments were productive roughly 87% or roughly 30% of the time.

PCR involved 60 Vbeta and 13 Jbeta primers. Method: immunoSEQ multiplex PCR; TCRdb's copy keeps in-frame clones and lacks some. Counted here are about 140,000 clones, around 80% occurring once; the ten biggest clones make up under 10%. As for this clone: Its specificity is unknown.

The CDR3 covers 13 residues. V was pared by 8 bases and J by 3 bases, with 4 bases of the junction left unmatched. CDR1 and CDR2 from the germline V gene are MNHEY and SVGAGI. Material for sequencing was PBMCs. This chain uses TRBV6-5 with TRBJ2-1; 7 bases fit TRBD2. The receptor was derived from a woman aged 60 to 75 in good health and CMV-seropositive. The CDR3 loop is CASWTGGYNEQFF. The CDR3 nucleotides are TGTGCCAGCTGGACGGGAGGCTACAATGAGCAGTTCTTC.